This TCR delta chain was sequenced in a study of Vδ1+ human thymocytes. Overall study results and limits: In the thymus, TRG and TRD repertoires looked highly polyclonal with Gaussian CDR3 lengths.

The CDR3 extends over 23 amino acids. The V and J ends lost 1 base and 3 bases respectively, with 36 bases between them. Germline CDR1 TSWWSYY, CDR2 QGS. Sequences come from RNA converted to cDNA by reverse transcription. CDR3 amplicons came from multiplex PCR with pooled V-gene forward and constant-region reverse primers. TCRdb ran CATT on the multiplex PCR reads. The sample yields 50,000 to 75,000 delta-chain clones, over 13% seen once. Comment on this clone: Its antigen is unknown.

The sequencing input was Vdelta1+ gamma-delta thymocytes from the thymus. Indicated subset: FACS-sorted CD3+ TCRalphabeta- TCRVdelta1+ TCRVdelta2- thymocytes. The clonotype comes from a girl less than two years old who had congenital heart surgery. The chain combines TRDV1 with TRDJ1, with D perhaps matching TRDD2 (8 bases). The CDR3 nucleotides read TGTGCTCTTGGGGAACGTCATGGCCTTCCTAATGGTACTGGGGCTCGCCGGGCCGATAAACTCATCTTT. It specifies CALGERHGLPNGTGARRADKLIF.